Listed below are T cell receptor beta chains from one sample, sequenced in a study of neurological immune-mediated disorders. MiXCR, applied by TCRdb to the 5' RACE reads, yields one record per CDR3 protein. Of around 42,000 distinct CDR3 sequences detected, approximately 15% appear once; the ten largest clones hold about 10%. Sequences were obtained from PBMCs. These receptors originate from a man aged 25 to 45 in good health. Each CDR3 is given with its conserved first and last residue. Some rows mark clone size as missing; the rest say once, few, many or name a class of expanded clone.

TRBV7-9	TRBJ1-4	NA	CASSSQGGPNEKLFF
TRBV29-1	TRBJ2-5	many	CSVGQQDQETQYF
TRBV5-1	TRBJ2-5	NA	CASSLIADQETQYF
TRBV27	TRBJ1-4	many	CASSLTALYGQPNAANEKLFF
TRBV18	TRBJ2-1	many	CASSPYRQGAGGGEQFF
TRBV5-1	TRBJ2-7	many	CASSRGLNSYEQYF
TRBV5-1	TRBJ2-3	many	CASSLRAGGGENTQYF
TRBV29-1	TRBJ2-7	many	CSVMTSTSYEQYF
TRBV30	TRBJ1-4	NA	CAWETGNDEKLFF
TRBV28	TRBJ2-7	many	CASIPPGSAVYEQYF
TRBV27	TRBJ2-1	many	CASSLSGDIYNEQFF
TRBV29-1	TRBJ2-5	few	CSVDREETQYF
TRBV10-3	TRBJ2-7	NA	CAINSGTGSSYEQYF
TRBV12-3/TRBV12-4	TRBJ1-5	many	CASQPGTGSNQPQHF
TRBV9	TRBJ2-5	medium-sized	CASSVDLSSGRRGETQYF
TRBV20-1	TRBJ2-1	many	CSARPKTSGTYNEQFF
TRBV7-9	TRBJ1-1	many	CASRPDRRNTEAFF